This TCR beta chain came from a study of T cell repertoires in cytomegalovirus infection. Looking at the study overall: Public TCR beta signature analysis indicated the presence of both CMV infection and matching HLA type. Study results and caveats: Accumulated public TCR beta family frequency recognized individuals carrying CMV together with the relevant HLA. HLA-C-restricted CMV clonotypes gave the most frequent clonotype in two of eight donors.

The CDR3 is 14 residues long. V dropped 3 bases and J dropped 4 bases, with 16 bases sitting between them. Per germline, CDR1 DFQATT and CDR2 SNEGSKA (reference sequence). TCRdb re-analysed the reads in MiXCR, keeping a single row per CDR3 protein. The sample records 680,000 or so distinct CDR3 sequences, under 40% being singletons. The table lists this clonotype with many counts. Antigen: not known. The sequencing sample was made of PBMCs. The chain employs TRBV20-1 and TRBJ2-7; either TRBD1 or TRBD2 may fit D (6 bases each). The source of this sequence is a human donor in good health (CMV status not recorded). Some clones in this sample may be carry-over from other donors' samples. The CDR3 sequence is CSASGGQTGYEQYF. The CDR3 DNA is TGCAGTGCTAGCGGGGGCCAGACGGGGTACGAGCAGTACTTC.